This is a list of T cell receptor beta chains from one sample in a study of blood T cell repertoires in COVID-19. TCRdb's copy holds only in-frame clones and misses some; the assay was immunoSEQ multiplex PCR. The table lists under 140,000 clones, about 70% of them singletons. The specimen sequenced was peripheral blood. These receptors all come from an older woman with acute or convalescent COVID-19. Both conserved end residues are part of each CDR3. A D gene is named only where the DNA matches it firmly. Clone size is stated in some rows and not others, as once, few, many or a class when expanded.

TRBJ2-1	TRBD1	.	16	TRBV15	CATSDHRQGAYNEQFF	TGTGCCACCAGCGACCACAGACAGGGGGCTTACAATGAGCAGTTCTTC
TRBJ1-4	.	.	14	TRBV7-9	CASSQRLLNEKLFF	TGTGCCAGCAGCCAACGCCTACTTAATGAAAAACTGTTTTTT
TRBJ2-7	TRBD1	.	14	TRBV2	CASGEDRAGYEQYF	TGTGCCAGCGGGGAGGACAGGGCAGGGTACGAGCAGTACTTC
TRBJ2-1	.	.	16	TRBV4-3	CASSQDWLEGYNEQFF	TGCGCCAGCAGCCAAGATTGGTTGGAGGGTTACAATGAGCAGTTCTTC
TRBJ2-2	.	.	17	TRBV3-1/TRBV3-2	CASSQEMVVRPTGELFF	TGTGCCAGCAGCCAAGAAATGGTGGTGAGGCCGACCGGGGAGCTGTTTTTT
TRBJ2-7	TRBD1	once	13	TRBV29-1	CSAARDRDYEQYF	TGCAGCGCTGCCCGGGACAGGGACTACGAGCAGTACTTC
TRBJ2-3	.	.	13	TRBV30	CAWRPPGADTQYF	TGTGCCTGGAGGCCTCCGGGGGCAGATACGCAGTATTTT
TRBJ2-5	TRBD1	.	15	TRBV19	CASSIGTETRETQYF	TGTGCCAGTAGTATTGGGACAGAAACACGGGAGACCCAGTACTTC
TRBJ2-6	TRBD1	few	17	TRBV4-1	CASSQGDRGSGANVLTF	TGCGCCAGCAGCCAAGGGGACAGGGGGTCTGGGGCCAACGTCCTGACTTTC
TRBJ1-1	TRBD1	many	14	TRBV5-4	CASSLRTGDTEAFF	TGTGCCAGCAGCTTGAGGACAGGGGACACTGAAGCTTTCTTT
TRBJ2-7	.	.	12	TRBV20-1	CSASLYSGEQYF	TGCAGTGCTAGTTTGTACTCCGGCGAGCAGTACTTC
TRBJ2-2	TRBD2	.	17	TRBV10-3	CAISASYAGGPAGELFF	TGTGCCATCAGTGCTTCCTACGCGGGGGGGCCTGCCGGGGAGCTGTTTTTT